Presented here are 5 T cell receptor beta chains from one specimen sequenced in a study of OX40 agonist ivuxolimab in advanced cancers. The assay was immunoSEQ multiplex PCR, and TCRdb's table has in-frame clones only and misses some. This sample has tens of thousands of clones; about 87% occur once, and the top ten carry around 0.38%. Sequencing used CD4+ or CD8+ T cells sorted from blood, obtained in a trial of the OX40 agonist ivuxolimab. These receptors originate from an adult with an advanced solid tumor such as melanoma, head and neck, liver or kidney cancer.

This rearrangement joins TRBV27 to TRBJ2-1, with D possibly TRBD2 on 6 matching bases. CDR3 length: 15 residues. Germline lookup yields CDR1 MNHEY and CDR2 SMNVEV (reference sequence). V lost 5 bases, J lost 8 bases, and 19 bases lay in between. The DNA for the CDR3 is TGTGCCAGCAGTCAAGACACGGGGGAGAGCGATGAGCAGTTCTTC. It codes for CASSQDTGESDEQFF.

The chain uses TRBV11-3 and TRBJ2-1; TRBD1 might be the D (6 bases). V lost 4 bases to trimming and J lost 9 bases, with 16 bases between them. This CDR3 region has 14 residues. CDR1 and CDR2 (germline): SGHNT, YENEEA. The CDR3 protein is CASSSKQGYSEQFF. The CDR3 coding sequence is TGTGCCAGCAGCTCCAAACAGGGTTATAGTGAGCAGTTCTTC.

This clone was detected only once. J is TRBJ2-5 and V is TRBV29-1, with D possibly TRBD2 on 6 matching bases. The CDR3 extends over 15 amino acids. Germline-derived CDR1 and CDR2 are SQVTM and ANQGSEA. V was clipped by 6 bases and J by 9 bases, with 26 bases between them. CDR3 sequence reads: CSVTITGTSGGAQYF. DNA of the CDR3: TGCAGCGTCACCATCACCGGGACCTCAGGCGGGGCCCAGTACTTC.

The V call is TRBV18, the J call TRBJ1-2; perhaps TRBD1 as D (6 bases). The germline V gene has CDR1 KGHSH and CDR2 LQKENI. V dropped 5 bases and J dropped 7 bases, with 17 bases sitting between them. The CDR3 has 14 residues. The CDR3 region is CASSGVGASGGYTF. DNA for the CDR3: TGTGCCAGCTCAGGAGTGGGGGCCAGTGGTGGCTACACCTTC. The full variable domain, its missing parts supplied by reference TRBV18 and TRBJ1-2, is NAGVMQNPRHLVRRRGQEARLRCSPMKGHSHVYWYRQLPEEGLKFMVYLQKENIIDESGMPKERFSAEFPKEGPSILRIQQVVRGDSAAYFCASSGVGASGGYTFGSGTRLTVV.

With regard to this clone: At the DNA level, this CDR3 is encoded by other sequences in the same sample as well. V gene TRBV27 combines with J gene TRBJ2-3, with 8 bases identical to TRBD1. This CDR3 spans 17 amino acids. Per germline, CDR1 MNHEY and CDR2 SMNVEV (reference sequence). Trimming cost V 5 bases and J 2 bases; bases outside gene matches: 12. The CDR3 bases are TGTGCCAGCAGTCTCACCTACCAGGGGGCTTCCACAGATACGCAGTATTTT. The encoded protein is CASSLTYQGASTDTQYF.